Given below is one TCR beta chain in context. The antigen this receptor binds is unknown. At one of its ends the junction is not consistent with the germline gene, which may arise from a read error. Via the germline V gene, CDR1 is SGHRS and CDR2 YFSETQ. Including the terminal cysteine and phenylalanine, the CDR3 comprises 16 residues. The kept DNA is CDR3 alone, 48 bases in frame from the first base. This record belongs to a study of T cells after yellow fever vaccination (dated by TCRdb to about 2019). Background on the whole study: The SMART-Seq v4 Ultra Low Input RNA kit was used to prepare libraries from fractions with low cell numbers. To track T-cell clones before and after primary and booster YFV17D yellow fever vaccination, bulk TCR alpha and beta repertoires were sequenced longitudinally. Two healthy male donors, one aged 18 to 30 and one aged 30 to 40 years, were included in the cohort. Blood samples were taken at several timepoints before and after primary and secondary immunization, and bulk PBMC replicates and cell subsets were isolated.

Overall results and qualifications from the work: Compared with the primary T-cell response, the secondary T-cell response was faster but weaker, reaching its peak on day 5 rather than on day 15. After the booster, most clones that had expanded after primary vaccination were detected again (about 97% of CD4 and around 88% of CD8), suggesting broad maintenance of memory. A small fraction of clonotypes appeared in both the CD4 and CD8 compartments, likely as a result of convergent recombination. Because the study included only a couple of donors, the extent to which the findings can be generalized is limited. Computational filtering was required because FACS-sorted repertoires could contain abundant contaminating clonotypes from the bulk population.

What the treatment or condition label conveys for this sample: live attenuated yellow fever vaccine strain. At each blood-draw timepoint, two biological replicates of bulk PBMCs were collected. A standard Ficoll-Paque protocol was used to isolate PBMCs from peripheral blood. TriZol was used to extract RNA from bulk PBMCs, CD4 and CD8 fractions, and dextramer-positive and dextramer-negative fractions. TCR cDNA was made using 5'RACE template switching, a step that added a universal primer site and unique molecular identifiers. cDNA synthesis was primed from both the TCR alpha and TCR beta constant segments. Libraries were amplified in two PCR steps, with sample barcodes and sequencing adapters added in the second step. Sequencing of libraries was performed on Illumina HiSeq 2500 (2x100 bp) or NovaSeq (2x150 bp). For the original study's pipeline: MIGEC handled demultiplexing of reads and collapsing into UMI consensus sequences, while MiXCR performed V(D)J alignment. Vaccine-responding clonotypes were identified with edgeR using replicate PBMC samples, with FDR below 0.01 and a log2 fold change above 5 up to day 15 being required. Bulk clonotypes were assigned CD4 or CD8 identity according to which sequenced CD4 or CD8 repertoire held them at higher abundance. TCRdb itself trimmed the public reads at Q25 with fastp, ran MiXCR and retained productive beta chains. Every distinct CDR3 protein forms one entry, paired with its most common genes and DNA. These V and J calls are TCRdb output, not the study's own analysis. The sample data list hundreds of thousands of distinct CDR3 sequences, and roughly 8.6% of these were observed just once. 15% to 20% of the sample rests with the top ten.

Recombination connected TRBV5-1 to TRBJ1-2, with the D segment identity uncertain. The starting material was PBMCs, obtained roughly 47 days after the first yellow fever vaccination. This TCR was sampled from a young man who received the YFV17D yellow fever vaccine. The DNA sequence is as follows: TGCGCCAGCAGCTTGGGACGCCTCAGCCCCGAATATGTCTACACCTTC. Translated, this gives CASSLGRLSPEYVYTF.